This TCR beta chain was sequenced for a study of T cell responses to AZD1222 COVID-19 vaccine. TCRdb keeps only in-frame clones here, not all; method: immunoSEQ multiplex PCR. The data contain some 84,000 clones, around nine tenths of them singletons. The CDR3 contains 17 residues. With 1 base clipped from V and 3 bases from J, the junction kept 7 bases outside the gene matches. Per germline, CDR1 LNHNV and CDR2 YYDKDF (reference sequence). This sequence originates from an adult who received the AZD1222 COVID-19 vaccine. Sequencing was performed on peripheral blood, taken 28 days after the second AZD1222 dose. This rearrangement joins TRBV15 to TRBJ2-4, with TRBD1 matching over 9 bases. The DNA of the CDR3 is TGTGCCACCAGCAGAGCTCCGGGACAGGGTAACAAAAACATTCAGTACTTC. Translating gives CATSRAPGQGNKNIQYF.